Sequencing of this TCR beta chain was carried out in a study of identical twins. Broader study findings: Some out-of-frame alpha sequences were shared by twins, and these showed excess low generation probability. Beta clonotypes that were abundant in cord blood contained fewer insertions, a pattern absent from memory repertoires.

With regard to this clonotype: As yet, its antigen is unknown.

TCRdb fed the 5' RACE reads into MiXCR, producing one record per CDR3 protein. The sample carries hundreds of thousands of distinct CDR3 sequences, about an eighth recorded once. The sequencing sample was made of memory (CD45RO+) T cells sorted from blood. The TCR originated in a woman between 18 and 29 years old in good health.

The CDR3 DNA sequence: TGTGCCAGTACCCAAGCGGTGGGGGCCTTATTCACAGATACGCAGTATTTT. This translates into CASTQAVGALFTDTQYF. The chain is built from TRBV25-1 and TRBJ2-3; D might be TRBD1 (6 bases). V dropped 9 bases and J dropped 2 bases, with 24 bases sitting between them. Germline V CDR1 and CDR2: MGHDK, SYGVNS. CDR3 length: 17 amino acids. The full variable domain, in which reference TRBV25-1 and TRBJ2-3 provide the parts outside the CDR3, is EADIYQTPRYLVIGTGKKITLECSQTMGHDKMYWYQQDPGMELHLIHYSYGVNSTEKGDLSSESTVSRIRTEHFPLTLESARPSHTSQYLCASTQAVGALFTDTQYFGPGTRLTVL.